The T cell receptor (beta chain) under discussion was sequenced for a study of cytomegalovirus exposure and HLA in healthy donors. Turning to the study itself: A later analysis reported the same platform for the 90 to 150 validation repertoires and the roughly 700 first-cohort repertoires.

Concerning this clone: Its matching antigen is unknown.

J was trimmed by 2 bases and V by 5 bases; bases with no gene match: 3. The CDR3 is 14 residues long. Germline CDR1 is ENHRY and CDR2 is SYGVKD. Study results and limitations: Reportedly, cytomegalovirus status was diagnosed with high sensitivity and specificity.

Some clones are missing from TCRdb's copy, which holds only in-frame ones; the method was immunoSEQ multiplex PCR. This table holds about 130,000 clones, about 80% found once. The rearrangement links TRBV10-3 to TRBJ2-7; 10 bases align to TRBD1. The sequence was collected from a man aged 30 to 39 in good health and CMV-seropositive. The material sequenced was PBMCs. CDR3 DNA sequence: TGTGCCATCAGTCCGGGACAGGGGCCCTACGAGCAGTACTTC. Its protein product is CAISPGQGPYEQYF.